This TCR beta chain was sequenced during a study of identical twins. Whole-study results and caveats: Out-of-frame TCR alpha sharing in monozygotic twins exceeded recombination model predictions. Partial confounding of zero-insertion analyses by invariant MAIT and iNKT cells was possible. Weaker excess sharing between twins was seen in beta out-of-frame sequences.

With template switching, a universal primer site was added, and the cDNA carried unique molecular identifiers. TCRdb re-called the 5' RACE reads through MiXCR, storing one row per CDR3 protein. The sample consists of about 390,000 distinct CDR3 sequences, around 9% of them appearing once. This clonotype was counted between two and nine times. Its antigen is still unknown. The specimen sequenced was naive T cells sorted from blood. This TCR was recovered from a woman aged 45-59 years in good health.

CDR3 sequence reads: CASKLPGLAGGGEQFF. The CDR3 nucleotides read TGTGCCAGCAAACTACCGGGACTAGCGGGAGGTGGTGAGCAGTTCTTC. V is TRBV7-9 and J is TRBJ2-1; 15 bases are a match to TRBD2. The CDR3 covers 16 residues. Germline-derived CDR1 and CDR2 are SEHNR and FQNEAQ (reference sequence). The J segment lost 9 bases and the V segment lost 7 bases, leaving 10 bases of the junction unmatched. Supplemented by reference TRBV7-9 and TRBJ2-1, the full variable domain reads DTGVSQNPRHKITKRGQNVTFRCDPISEHNRLYWYRQTLGQGPEFLTYFQNEAQLEKSRLLSDRFSAERPKGSFSTLEIQRTEQGDSAMYLCASKLPGLAGGGEQFFGPGTRLTVL.